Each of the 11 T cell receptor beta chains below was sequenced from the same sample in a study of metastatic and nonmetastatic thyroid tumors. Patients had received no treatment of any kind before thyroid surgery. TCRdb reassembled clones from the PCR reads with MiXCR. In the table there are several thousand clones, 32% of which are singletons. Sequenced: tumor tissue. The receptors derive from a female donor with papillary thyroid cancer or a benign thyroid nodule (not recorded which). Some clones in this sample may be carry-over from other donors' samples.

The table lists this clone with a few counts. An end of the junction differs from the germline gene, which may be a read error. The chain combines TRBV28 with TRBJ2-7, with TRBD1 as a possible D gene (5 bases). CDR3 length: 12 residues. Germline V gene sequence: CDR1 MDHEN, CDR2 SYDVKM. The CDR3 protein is CSSTGYPYEQYF. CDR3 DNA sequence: TGTTCCAGCACAGGTTATCCCTACGAGCAGTACTTC.

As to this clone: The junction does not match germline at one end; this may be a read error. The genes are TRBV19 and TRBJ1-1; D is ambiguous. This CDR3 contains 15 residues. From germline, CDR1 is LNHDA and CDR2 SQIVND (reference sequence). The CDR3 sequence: CASLLGSFVGTEALF. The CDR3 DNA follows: TGTGCCAGTCTGTTGGGGTCCTTCGTGGGCACTGAAGCTTTATTT.

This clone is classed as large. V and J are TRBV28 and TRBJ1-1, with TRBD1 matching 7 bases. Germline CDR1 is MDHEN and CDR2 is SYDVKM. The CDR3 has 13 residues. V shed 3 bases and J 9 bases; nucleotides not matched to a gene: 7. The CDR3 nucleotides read TGTGCCAGCAGTTTTAGTACGGGACAGAAAGCTTTCTTT. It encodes CASSFSTGQKAFF.

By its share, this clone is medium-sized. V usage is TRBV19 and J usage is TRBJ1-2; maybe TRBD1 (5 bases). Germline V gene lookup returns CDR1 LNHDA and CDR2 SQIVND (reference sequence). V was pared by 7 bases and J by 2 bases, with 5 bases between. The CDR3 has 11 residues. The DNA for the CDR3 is TGTGCCAGTACAGGGAACTATGGCTACACCTTC. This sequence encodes CASTGNYGYTF.

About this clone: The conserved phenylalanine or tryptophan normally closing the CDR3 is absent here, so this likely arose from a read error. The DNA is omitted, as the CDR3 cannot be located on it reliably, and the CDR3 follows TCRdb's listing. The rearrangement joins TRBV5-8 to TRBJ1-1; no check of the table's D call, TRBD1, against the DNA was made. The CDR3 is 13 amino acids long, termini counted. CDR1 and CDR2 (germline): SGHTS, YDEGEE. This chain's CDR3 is CASSLPRDRGSIG.

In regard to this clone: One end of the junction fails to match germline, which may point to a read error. DNA for the CDR3: TGCGCCAGCAGCCAAGAAAGACAGGGCAATCAGCCACACAATTTT. Residues: CASSQERQGNQPHNF. This chain uses TRBV4-1 with TRBJ1-5, with 7 bases that match TRBD1. This CDR3 contains 15 residues. Germline V gene lookup returns CDR1 MGHRA and CDR2 YSYEKL.

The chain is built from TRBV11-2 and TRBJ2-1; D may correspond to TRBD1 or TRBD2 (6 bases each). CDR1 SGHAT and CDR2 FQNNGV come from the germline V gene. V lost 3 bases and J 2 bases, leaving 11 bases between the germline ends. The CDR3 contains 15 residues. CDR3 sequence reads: CASSLEGDTYNEQFF. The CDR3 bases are TGTGCCAGCAGCTTGGAGGGGGACACCTACAATGAGCAGTTCTTC.

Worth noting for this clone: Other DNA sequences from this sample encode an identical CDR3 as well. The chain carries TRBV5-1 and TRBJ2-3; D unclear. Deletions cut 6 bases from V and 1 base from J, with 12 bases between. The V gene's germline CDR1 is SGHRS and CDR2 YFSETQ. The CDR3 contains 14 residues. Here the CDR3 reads CASTRGQGTDTQYF. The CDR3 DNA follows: TGCGCCAGCACCCGTGGGCAGGGCACAGATACGCAGTATTTT.

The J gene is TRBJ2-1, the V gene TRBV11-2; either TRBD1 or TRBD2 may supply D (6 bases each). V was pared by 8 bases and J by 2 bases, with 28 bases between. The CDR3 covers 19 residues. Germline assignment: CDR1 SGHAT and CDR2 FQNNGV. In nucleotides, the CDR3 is TGTGCCAGCTCGGGGGCATGGTGGATACCGAATAGCGCCTACAATGAGCAGTTCTTC. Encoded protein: CASSGAWWIPNSAYNEQFF.

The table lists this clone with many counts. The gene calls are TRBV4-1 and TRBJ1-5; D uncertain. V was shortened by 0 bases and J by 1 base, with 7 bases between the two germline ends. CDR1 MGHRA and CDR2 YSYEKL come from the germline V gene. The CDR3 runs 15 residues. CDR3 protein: CASSQDGGSNQPQHF. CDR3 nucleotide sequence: TGCGCCAGCAGCCAAGATGGTGGGAGCAATCAGCCCCAGCATTTT.

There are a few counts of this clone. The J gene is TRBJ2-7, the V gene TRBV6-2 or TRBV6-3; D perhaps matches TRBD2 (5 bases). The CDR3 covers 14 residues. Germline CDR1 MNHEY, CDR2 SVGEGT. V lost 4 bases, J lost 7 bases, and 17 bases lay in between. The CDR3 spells CASSWLRTGLEQYF. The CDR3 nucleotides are TGTGCCAGCAGTTGGCTCAGGACGGGGTTGGAGCAGTACTTC.